This TCR beta chain was documented in a study of T cell responses to AZD1222 COVID-19 vaccine. Whole-study results and caveats: Only a handful of AZD1222 recipients, several in all, had baseline seropositivity. Clonal diversity was possibly underestimated, and white British individuals and females predominated among donors.

TCRdb keeps only in-frame clones here, not all; method: immunoSEQ multiplex PCR. Of tens of thousands of clones listed, 90% are singletons. Comments on this clone: Its specificity is unknown.

With V trimmed by 0 bases and J by 1 base, 4 bases remained unmatched. Germline lookup yields CDR1 SGHRS and CDR2 YFSETQ. The CDR3 runs to 17 residues. The chain links TRBV5-1 to TRBJ2-2; 9 nucleotides match TRBD2. Sample: peripheral blood, taken 28 days after the second AZD1222 dose. This TCR was recovered from an adult who received the AZD1222 COVID-19 vaccine. Written as DNA, the CDR3 is TGCGCCAGCAGCTTGGCCGGTAGCGGGGGGAACACCGGGGAGCTGTTTTTT. Encoded protein: CASSLAGSGGNTGELFF.